This T cell receptor beta chain emerged from a study of blood T cell repertoires in COVID-19. Sequencing used immunoSEQ multiplex PCR; TCRdb keeps in-frame clones, though not all of them. The repertoire holds a few hundred thousand clones, roughly 80% seen once, with over 4.5% in the top ten. Per the germline V gene, CDR1 is SEHNR and CDR2 is FQNEAQ (reference sequence). CDR3 size: 16 residues. With 3 bases removed from V and 6 bases from J, the gap between germline ends came to 19 bases. V gene TRBV7-9 combines with J gene TRBJ2-3; weak D call: TRBD2 (5 bases). The receptor was isolated from a man between 60 and 75 years old who had recovered from COVID-19. The sequenced sample was peripheral blood. DNA of the CDR3: TGTGCCAGCAGCTTGGACCGGGGTAAACGTGGGGATACGCAGTATTTT. This translates into CASSLDRGKRGDTQYF.